This TCR beta chain emerged from a study of human T cells and chemical hapten exposure. For the study at large: 2% DPC applied to an approximately 2 cm by approximately 2 cm arm area sensitized donors. Chiefly women, the patients showed alopecia areata, totalis or universalis.

Study-wide points: Sensitizing with DPC caused no change in TCRs above 1 in 1000 frequency.

About this clonotype: Its antigen is unknown.

The library tagged each cDNA molecule with unique molecular identifiers. TCRdb re-analysed the RACE reads in MiXCR, keeping a single row per CDR3 protein. The repertoire consists of roughly 100,000 distinct CDR3 sequences, with less than 45% occurring once and the leading ten covering less than 3%. Time point noted: patch test 3, about 24 weeks after DPC sensitization. Indicated treatment: therapeutic diphenylcyclopropenone sensitization with weekly scalp DPC. V lost 5 bases to trimming and J lost 1 base, with 8 bases between them. CDR3 length: 12 amino acids. Germline V lookup: CDR1 SQVTM, CDR2 ANQGSEA.

The sample was whole blood, taken in connection with sensitization to the hapten diphenylcyclopropenone (DPC). The chain recombines TRBV29-1 with TRBJ1-1; D remains unclear. The source is a man aged 35-49 years with alopecia areata. Some clones in this sample may be carry-over from other donors' samples. CDR3 DNA: TGCAGCGTTCGGAGGTCGAACACTGAAGCTTTCTTT. Protein: CSVRRSNTEAFF.